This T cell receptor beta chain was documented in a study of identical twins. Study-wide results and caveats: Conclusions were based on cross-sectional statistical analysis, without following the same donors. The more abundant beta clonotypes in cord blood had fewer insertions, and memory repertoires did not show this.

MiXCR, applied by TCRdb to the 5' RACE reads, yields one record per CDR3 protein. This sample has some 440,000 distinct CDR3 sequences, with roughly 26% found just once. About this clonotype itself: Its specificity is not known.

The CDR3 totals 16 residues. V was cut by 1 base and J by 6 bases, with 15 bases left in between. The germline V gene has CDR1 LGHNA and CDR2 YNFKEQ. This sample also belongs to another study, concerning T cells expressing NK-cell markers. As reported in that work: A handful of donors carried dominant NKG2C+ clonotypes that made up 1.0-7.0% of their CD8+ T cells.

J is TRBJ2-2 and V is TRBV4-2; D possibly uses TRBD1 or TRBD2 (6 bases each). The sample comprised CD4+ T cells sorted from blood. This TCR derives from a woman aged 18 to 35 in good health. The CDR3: CASSQVTGAGAGELFF. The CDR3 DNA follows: TGTGCCAGCAGCCAAGTAACGGGGGCAGGGGCCGGGGAGCTGTTTTTT.